This TCR beta chain was recorded in a study of blood T cells in healthy people across ages. No fewer than 7 million PBMCs went into each sample. CDR3 length: 13 amino acids. Germline lookup yields CDR1 DFQATT and CDR2 SNEGSKA (reference sequence). J was trimmed by 7 bases and V by 6 bases; bases with no gene match: 4. Next came a second PCR, run for about 7 to 11 cycles, which used a sample-barcoded 5' primer along with a J-beta primer mix. Each cDNA molecule was tagged by a template-switch adaptor with 12 random nucleotides. TCRdb reanalysed the 5' RACE reads using MiXCR and keeps one entry per CDR3 protein. This sample has approximately 1.5 million distinct CDR3 sequences, with around 35% found just once. About this clonotype itself: What it binds is not known.

The study's findings and limits: Older individuals had lower TCR beta diversity per million T cells (the decline was roughly linear).

The receptor was isolated from a woman in her twenties or thirties in good health. The chain is built from TRBV20-1 and TRBJ2-7; 15 positions agree with TRBD2. The source material was blood. The CDR3 DNA follows: TGCAGTGCCTCAGGGACTAGCGGGGGGGAGCAGTACTTC. Its protein is CSASGTSGGEQYF.